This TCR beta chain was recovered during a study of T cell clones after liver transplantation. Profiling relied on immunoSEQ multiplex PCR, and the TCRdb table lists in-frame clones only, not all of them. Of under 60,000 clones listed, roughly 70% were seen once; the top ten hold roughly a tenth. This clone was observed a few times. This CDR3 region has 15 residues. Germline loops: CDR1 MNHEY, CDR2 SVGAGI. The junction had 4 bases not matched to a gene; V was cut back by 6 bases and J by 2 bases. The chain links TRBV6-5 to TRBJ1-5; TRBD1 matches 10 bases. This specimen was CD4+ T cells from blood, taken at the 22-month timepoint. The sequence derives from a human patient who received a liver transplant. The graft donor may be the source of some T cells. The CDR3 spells CASRSGTGGNQPQHF. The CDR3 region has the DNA TGTGCCAGCAGGTCCGGGACAGGGGGCAATCAGCCCCAGCATTTT.